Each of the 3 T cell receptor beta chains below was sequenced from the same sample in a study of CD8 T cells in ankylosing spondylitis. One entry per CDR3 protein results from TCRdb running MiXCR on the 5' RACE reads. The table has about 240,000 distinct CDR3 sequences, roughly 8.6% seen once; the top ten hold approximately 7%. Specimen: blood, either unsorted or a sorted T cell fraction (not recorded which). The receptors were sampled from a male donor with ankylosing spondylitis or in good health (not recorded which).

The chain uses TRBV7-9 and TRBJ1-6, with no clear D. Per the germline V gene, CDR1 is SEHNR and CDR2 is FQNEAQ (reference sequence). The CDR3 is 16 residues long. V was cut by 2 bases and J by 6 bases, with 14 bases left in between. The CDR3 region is CASSLPAGGSNSPLHF. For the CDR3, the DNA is TGTGCCAGCAGCTTACCGGCTGGAGGAAGTAATTCACCCCTCCACTTT. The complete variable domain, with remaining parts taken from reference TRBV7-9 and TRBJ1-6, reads DTGVSQNPRHKITKRGQNVTFRCDPISEHNRLYWYRQTLGQGPEFLTYFQNEAQLEKSRLLSDRFSAERPKGSFSTLEIQRTEQGDSAMYLCASSLPAGGSNSPLHFGNGTRLTVT.

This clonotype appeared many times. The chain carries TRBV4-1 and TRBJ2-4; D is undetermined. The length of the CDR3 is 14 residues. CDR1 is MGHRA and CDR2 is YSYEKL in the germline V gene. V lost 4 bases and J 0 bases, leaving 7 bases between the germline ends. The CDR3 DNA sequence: TGCGCCAGCAGCCTCCAGCTAGCCAAAAACATTCAGTACTTC. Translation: CASSLQLAKNIQYF.

CDR3 nucleotides: TGCGCCAGCAGCCAAGATAGGTCGGGGGACATGAACACTGAAGCTTTCTTT. It yields the protein CASSQDRSGDMNTEAFF. This chain joins TRBV4-3 and TRBJ1-1, with D maybe TRBD1 (6 bases). This CDR3 is built from 17 residues. With 0 bases removed from V and 0 bases from J, the gap between germline ends came to 14 bases. Germline CDR1 is LGHNA and CDR2 is YSLEER.